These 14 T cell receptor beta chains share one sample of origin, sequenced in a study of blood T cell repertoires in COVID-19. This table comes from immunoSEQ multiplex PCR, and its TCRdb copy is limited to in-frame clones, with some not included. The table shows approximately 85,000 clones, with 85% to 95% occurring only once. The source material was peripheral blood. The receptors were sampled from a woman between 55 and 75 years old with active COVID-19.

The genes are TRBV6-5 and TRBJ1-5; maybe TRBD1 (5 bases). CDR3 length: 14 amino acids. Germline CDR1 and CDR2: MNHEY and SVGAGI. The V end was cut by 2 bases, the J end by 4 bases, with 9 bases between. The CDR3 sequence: CASSYRGGNQPQHF. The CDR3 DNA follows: TGTGCCAGCAGTTACAGGGGAGGGAATCAGCCCCAGCATTTT.

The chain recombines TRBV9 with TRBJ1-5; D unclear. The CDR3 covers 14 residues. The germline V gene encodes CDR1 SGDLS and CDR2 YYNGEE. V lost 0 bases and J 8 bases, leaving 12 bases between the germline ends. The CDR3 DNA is TGTGCCAGCAGCGTAGGGGAGGGTAGGGAGCCCCAGCATTTT. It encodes CASSVGEGREPQHF.

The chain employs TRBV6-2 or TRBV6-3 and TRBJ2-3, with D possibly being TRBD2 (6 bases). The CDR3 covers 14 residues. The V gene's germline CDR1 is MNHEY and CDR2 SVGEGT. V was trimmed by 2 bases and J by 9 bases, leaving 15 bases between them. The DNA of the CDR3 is TGTGCCAGCAGTTACGGGGGGTGGCTAGCGACGCAGTATTTT. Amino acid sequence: CASSYGGWLATQYF.

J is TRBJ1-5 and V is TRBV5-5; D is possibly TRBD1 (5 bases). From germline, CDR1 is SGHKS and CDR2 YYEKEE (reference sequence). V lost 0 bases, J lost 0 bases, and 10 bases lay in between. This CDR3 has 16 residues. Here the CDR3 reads CASSLDGGVSNQPQHF. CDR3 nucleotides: TGTGCCAGCAGCTTGGATGGGGGGGTTAGCAATCAGCCCCAGCATTTT.

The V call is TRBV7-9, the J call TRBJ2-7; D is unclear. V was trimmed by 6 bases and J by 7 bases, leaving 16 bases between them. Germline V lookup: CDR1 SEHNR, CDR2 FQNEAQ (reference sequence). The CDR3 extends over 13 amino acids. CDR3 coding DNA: TGTGCCAGCAGTGCCCCTGCTTCGGGTGAGCAGTACTTC. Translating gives CASSAPASGEQYF.

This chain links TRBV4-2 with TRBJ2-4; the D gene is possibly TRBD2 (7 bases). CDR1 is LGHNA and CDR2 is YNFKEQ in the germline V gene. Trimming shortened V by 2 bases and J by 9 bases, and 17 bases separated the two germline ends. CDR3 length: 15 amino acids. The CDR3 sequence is CASSQSDGGRSIQYF. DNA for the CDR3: TGTGCCAGCAGCCAAAGCGACGGGGGGCGCAGCATTCAGTACTTC.

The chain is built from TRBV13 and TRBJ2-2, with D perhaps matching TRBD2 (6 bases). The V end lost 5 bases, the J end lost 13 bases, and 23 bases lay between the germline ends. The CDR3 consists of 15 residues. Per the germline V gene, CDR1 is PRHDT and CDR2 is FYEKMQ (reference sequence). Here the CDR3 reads CASSTGTERRGGLFF. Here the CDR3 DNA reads TGTGCCAGCAGCACCGGGACCGAACGCCGGGGAGGGCTGTTTTTT. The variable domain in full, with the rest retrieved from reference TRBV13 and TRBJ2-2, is AAGVIQSPRHLIKEKRETATLKCYPIPRHDTVYWYQQGPGQDPQFLISFYEKMQSDKGSIPDRFSAQQFSDYHSELNMSSLELGDSALYFCASSTGTERRGGLFFGEGSRLTVL.

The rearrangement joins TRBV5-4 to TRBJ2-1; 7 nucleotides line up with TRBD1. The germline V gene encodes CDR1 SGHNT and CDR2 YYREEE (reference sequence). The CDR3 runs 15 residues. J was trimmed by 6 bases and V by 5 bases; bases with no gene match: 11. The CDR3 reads CASSTGTALGNEQFF. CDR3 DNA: TGTGCCAGCAGTACCGGGACAGCCCTAGGCAATGAGCAGTTCTTC.

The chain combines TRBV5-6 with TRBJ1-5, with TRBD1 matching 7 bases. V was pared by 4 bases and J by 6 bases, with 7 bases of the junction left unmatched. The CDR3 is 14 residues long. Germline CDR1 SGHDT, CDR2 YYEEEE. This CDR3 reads CASSRGTVTQPQHF. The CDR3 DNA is TGTGCCAGCAGCCGAGGGACAGTTACTCAGCCCCAGCATTTT.

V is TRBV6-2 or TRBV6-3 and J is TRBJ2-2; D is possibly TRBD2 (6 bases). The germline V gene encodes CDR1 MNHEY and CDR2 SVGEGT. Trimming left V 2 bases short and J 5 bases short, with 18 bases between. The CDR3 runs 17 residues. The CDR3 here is CASSYLWRADLTGELFF. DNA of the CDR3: TGTGCCAGCAGTTACCTTTGGAGGGCAGACTTGACCGGGGAGCTGTTTTTT.

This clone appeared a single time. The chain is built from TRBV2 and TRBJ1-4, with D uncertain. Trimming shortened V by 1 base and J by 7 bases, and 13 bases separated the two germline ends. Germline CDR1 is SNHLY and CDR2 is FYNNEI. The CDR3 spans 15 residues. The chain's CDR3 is CASSEDQLSGEKLFF. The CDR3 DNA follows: TGTGCCAGCAGTGAAGACCAACTCAGCGGTGAAAAACTGTTTTTT.

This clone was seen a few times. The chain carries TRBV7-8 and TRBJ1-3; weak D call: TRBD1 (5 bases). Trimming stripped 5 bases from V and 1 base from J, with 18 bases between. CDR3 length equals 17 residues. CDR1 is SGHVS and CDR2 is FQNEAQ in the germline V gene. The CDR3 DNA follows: TGTGCCAGCAGCACCCTCGGGGGGGGTCCTTCTGGAAACACCATATATTTT. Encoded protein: CASSTLGGGPSGNTIYF. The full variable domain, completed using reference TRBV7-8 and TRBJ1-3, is GAGVSQSPRYKVAKRGQDVALRCDPISGHVSLFWYQQALGQGPEFLTYFQNEAQLDKSGLPSDRFFAERPEGSVSTLKIQRTQQEDSAVYLCASSTLGGGPSGNTIYFGEGSWLTVV.

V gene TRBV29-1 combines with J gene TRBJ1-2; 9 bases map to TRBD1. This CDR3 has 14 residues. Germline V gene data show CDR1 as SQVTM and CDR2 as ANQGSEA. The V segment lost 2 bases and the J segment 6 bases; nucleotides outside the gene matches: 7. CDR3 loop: CSVETGGSFDGYTF. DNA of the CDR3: TGCAGCGTTGAAACAGGGGGCTCTTTCGATGGCTACACCTTC.

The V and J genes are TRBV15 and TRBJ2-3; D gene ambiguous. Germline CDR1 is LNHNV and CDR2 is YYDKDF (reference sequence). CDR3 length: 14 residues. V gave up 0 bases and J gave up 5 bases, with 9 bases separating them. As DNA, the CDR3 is TGTGCCACCAGCAGAGACCCAGTCCGAGATACGCAGTATTTT. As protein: CATSRDPVRDTQYF.